This T cell receptor (beta chain) is from a study of regulatory T cells in long-lasting Graves disease. Library construction for TCR beta used iRepertoire HTBI primers and Arm-PCR of CDR3 regions. TCRdb re-analysed the multiplex PCR reads in MiXCR, keeping a single row per CDR3 protein. The table lists about 220,000 distinct CDR3 sequences, less than 20% of them singletons. The time point was: newly diagnosed GD, antithyroid drugs for less than 3 months. Researchers made the TCR library from RNA that was extracted from PBMCs. This clonotype was seen a handful of times. The sample was also linked to a second study, of T cells in Graves' hyperthyroidism and ophthalmopathy. According to that study: Stable Graves' hyperthyroidism denoted no ophthalmopathy progression over 18 months. Using the HTBI primer set, a first-round RT-PCR was run on the TCR CDR3.

This sequence originates from a young woman with Graves disease. This specimen consisted of peripheral blood mononuclear cells (PBMCs), obtained at new diagnosis, from a patient treated with antithyroid drugs.

Here the CDR3 reads CASRDYRGYGDTIYF. CDR3 DNA: TGTGCCAGCAGGGATTACAGGGGATATGGGGACACCATATATTTT. The rearrangement links TRBV6-1 to TRBJ1-3; 7 nucleotides line up with TRBD1. This CDR3 spans 15 amino acids. V was clipped by 6 bases and J by 8 bases; unmatched bases: 13. Germline loops: CDR1 MNHNS, CDR2 SASEGT.